The subject of this entry is one T cell receptor (beta chain). Its antigen is not identified. This entry comes from a study of T-cell reconstitution after alpha-beta-depleted transplantation in children. Study-wide results and caveats: About two months after transplant, alpha-beta T cells reportedly came from several hundred expanded graft clones.

V was trimmed by 4 bases and J by 1 base, leaving 7 bases between them. The CDR3 runs 13 residues. The germline V gene has CDR1 SNHLY and CDR2 FYNNEI. The TCRbeta library incorporated unique molecular identifiers. TCRdb re-analysed the PCR reads in MiXCR, keeping a single row per CDR3 protein. This sample has fewer than 550,000 distinct CDR3 sequences, with 15% to 20% found just once. Sequenced material: PBMCs, mostly from graft donor cells, taken 360 days after TCRalphabeta/CD19-depleted stem cell transplant. The receptor was derived from a boy under two years old who had a stem cell transplant for Wiskott-Aldrich syndrome, so the T cells may come from the graft donor. The J gene is TRBJ1-1, the V gene TRBV2; D gene unclear. As DNA, the CDR3 is TGTGCCAGCAGTGCCAACAAGAACACTGAAGCTTTCTTT. Its translation is CASSANKNTEAFF.